These 10 T cell receptor beta chains share one sample of origin, sequenced in a study of blood T cell repertoires in COVID-19. The repertoire was sequenced with immunoSEQ multiplex PCR; TCRdb's copy has only in-frame clones and lacks some. Here the sample spans fewer than 250,000 clones, about 87% being singletons. The sequenced material came from peripheral blood. The receptors here all came from a man aged 55 to 70 with acute or convalescent COVID-19.

The chain is built from TRBV18 and TRBJ1-2; 8 bases line up with TRBD1. V was pared by 2 bases and J by 6 bases, with 11 bases of the junction left unmatched. From germline, CDR1 is KGHSH and CDR2 LQKENI. The length of the CDR3 is 16 residues. Here the CDR3 DNA reads TGTGCCAGCTCACCAACCGGGACAGGATTGGGAGATGGCTACACCTTC. This sequence encodes CASSPTGTGLGDGYTF.

V usage is TRBV6-5 and J usage is TRBJ1-5; D not resolved. Trimming shortened V by 8 bases and J by 0 bases, and 8 bases separated the two germline ends. Per germline, CDR1 MNHEY and CDR2 SVGAGI. This CDR3 region has 13 residues. The CDR3 DNA follows: TGTGCCAGCGGAGATCCTAGCAATCAGCCCCAGCATTTT. Translation: CASGDPSNQPQHF.

The chain carries TRBV5-8 and TRBJ1-2; TRBD1 aligns across 12 bases. Germline-derived CDR1 and CDR2 are SGHTS and YDEGEE. J was trimmed by 8 bases and V by 7 bases; bases with no gene match: 12. The CDR3 is 15 amino acids. The CDR3 loop is CASEYGTGGSRGYTF. The CDR3 DNA reads as TGTGCCAGCGAGTATGGGACAGGGGGCTCGAGGGGCTACACCTTC.

The chain recombines TRBV5-8 with TRBJ1-5; TRBD1 agrees at 9 bases. CDR1 and CDR2 (germline): SGHTS, YDEGEE. The CDR3 consists of 15 residues. The J segment lost 6 bases and the V segment lost 0 bases, leaving 4 bases of the junction unmatched. In DNA form, the CDR3 reads TGTGCCAGCAGCTTGGGACAGGGGGTAACTCAGCCCCAGCATTTT. Protein sequence: CASSLGQGVTQPQHF.

The chain uses TRBV5-4 and TRBJ2-7, with D perhaps TRBD1 (6 bases). The ends were cut back, 5 bases at V and 6 bases at J, with 18 bases in the middle. The CDR3 totals 14 residues. CDR1 and CDR2 (germline): SGHNT, YYREEE (reference sequence). DNA for the CDR3: TGTGCCAGCAGTGCCGGAGAGGGGGATAGCGAGCAGTACTTC. Protein: CASSAGEGDSEQYF.

As for this clone: A much larger clone is a single base away; this may be a read error. The chain uses TRBV4-1 and TRBJ2-7; 9 bases line up with TRBD1. V was pared by 4 bases and J by 3 bases, with 4 bases of the junction left unmatched. Germline loops: CDR1 MGHRA, CDR2 YSYEKL. The CDR3 is 14 residues long. CDR3 nucleotide sequence: TGCGCCAGCAGCCTCCGGGACAGGGACTACGAGCAGTACTTC. Amino acids: CASSLRDRDYEQYF.

V is TRBV5-1 and J is TRBJ2-4; D not resolved. CDR1 and CDR2 (germline): SGHRS, YFSETQ. Trimming cost V 1 base and J 0 bases, with 11 bases left between them. This CDR3 has 16 residues. The CDR3 loop reads CASSLTPDLAKNIQYF. The CDR3 DNA sequence: TGCGCCAGCAGCTTGACACCAGATCTAGCCAAAAACATTCAGTACTTC.

This clone has more than one count but fewer than ten. The V call is TRBV12-3 or TRBV12-4, the J call TRBJ2-2; no clear D. The CDR3 totals 12 residues. The germline V and J ends were trimmed by 3 bases and 4 bases, with 3 bases remaining between them. In nucleotides, the CDR3 is TGTGCCAGCAGTTTCGGCACCGGGGAGCTGTTTTTT. Amino acids: CASSFGTGELFF.

This clone was seen only once. The chain combines TRBV5-4 with TRBJ1-3; 8 nucleotides agree with TRBD1. V was pared by 4 bases and J by 0 bases, with 6 bases of the junction left unmatched. Germline V CDR1 and CDR2: SGHNT, YYREEE (reference sequence). CDR3 length: 16 amino acids. The CDR3 nucleotides read TGTGCCAGCAGCCCATTCGACAGGGGCTCTGGAAACACCATATATTTT. Translating it yields CASSPFDRGSGNTIYF.

The V and J genes are TRBV3-1 (or the pseudogene TRBV3-2) and TRBJ2-6, with 9 bases identical to TRBD1. V shed 4 bases, J shed 12 bases, and the junction held 7 bases outside the gene matches. CDR1 is LGHDT and CDR2 is YNNKEL in the germline V gene (reference sequence). The CDR3 sequence is 14 residues long. CDR3 residues: CASSLLDRGSVLTF. Written as DNA, the CDR3 is TGTGCCAGCAGCCTTCTTGACAGGGGGAGCGTCCTGACTTTC.